These T cell receptor beta chains were read from a single sample in a study of shared clonotypes between healthy human individuals. Sequenced by immunoSEQ multiplex PCR; TCRdb stores in-frame clones only, minus some. Among over 2 million clones listed, over 85% were seen once. Sample: naive CD4+ T cells sorted from blood. These receptors all come from a man between 18 and 29 years old in good health. Both conserved end residues are part of each CDR3. Fields, in order: J gene, clone size, D gene, V gene, CDR3 DNA, CDR3 protein. D genes are given only for firm matches. For some rows the clone size is stated as once, few or many, or as a class when expanded; others skip it.

J gene: TRBJ1-2; clone size: .; D gene: .; V gene: TRBV27; CDR3 DNA: TGTGCCAGCAGTTCGCGGACGGGCTGGCGTGACTACTATGGCTACACCTTC; CDR3 protein: CASSSRTGWRDYYGYTF
J gene: TRBJ2-3; clone size: once; D gene: TRBD2; V gene: TRBV6-6; CDR3 DNA: TGTGCCAGCAGCCACATCGTTTCGGGGGGGACAGATACGCAGTATTTT; CDR3 protein: CASSHIVSGGTDTQYF
J gene: TRBJ1-6; clone size: .; D gene: .; V gene: TRBV5-6; CDR3 DNA: TGTGCCAGCACCCCATCGACAGGACGAAATTCACCCCTCCACTTT; CDR3 protein: CASTPSTGRNSPLHF
J gene: TRBJ2-5; clone size: .; D gene: TRBD1; V gene: TRBV5-1; CDR3 DNA: TGCGCCAGCAGCTTTAACAGGGGGCGTACAGAGACCCAGTACTTC; CDR3 protein: CASSFNRGRTETQYF
J gene: TRBJ2-7; clone size: .; D gene: TRBD2; V gene: TRBV5-4; CDR3 DNA: TGTGCCAGCAGCGGGCCGGGACTAGGCTACGAGCAGTACTTC; CDR3 protein: CASSGPGLGYEQYF
J gene: TRBJ2-5; clone size: .; D gene: TRBD2; V gene: TRBV5-1; CDR3 DNA: TGCGCCAGCAATAGCGGGAGAGGCCAAGAGACCCAGTACTTC; CDR3 protein: CASNSGRGQETQYF
J gene: TRBJ2-3; clone size: .; D gene: TRBD1; V gene: TRBV5-4; CDR3 DNA: TGTGCCAGCAGCTTGGCGGGGCAGGGGGCAACAGATACGCAGTATTTT; CDR3 protein: CASSLAGQGATDTQYF
J gene: TRBJ1-1; clone size: .; D gene: .; V gene: TRBV29-1; CDR3 DNA: TGCAGCGTTGCCCTCATTTTGGGAACTGAAGCTTTCTTT; CDR3 protein: CSVALILGTEAFF
J gene: TRBJ1-6; clone size: .; D gene: .; V gene: TRBV28; CDR3 DNA: TGTGCCAGCAGTTTGCCAGGGAAGGCTTCACCCCTCCACTTT; CDR3 protein: CASSLPGKASPLHF
J gene: TRBJ2-3; clone size: .; D gene: .; V gene: TRBV5-1; CDR3 DNA: TGCGCCAGCAGCTTAGCTGATACGCAGTATTTT; CDR3 protein: CASSLADTQYF
J gene: TRBJ2-5; clone size: few; D gene: .; V gene: TRBV20-1; CDR3 DNA: TGCAGGGCAACGGTTGGGGAGACCCAGTACTTC; CDR3 protein: CRATVGETQYF
J gene: TRBJ2-1; clone size: .; D gene: .; V gene: TRBV7-6; CDR3 DNA: TGTGCCAGCAGCTTACAGGGGTACAATGAGCAGTTCTTC; CDR3 protein: CASSLQGYNEQFF